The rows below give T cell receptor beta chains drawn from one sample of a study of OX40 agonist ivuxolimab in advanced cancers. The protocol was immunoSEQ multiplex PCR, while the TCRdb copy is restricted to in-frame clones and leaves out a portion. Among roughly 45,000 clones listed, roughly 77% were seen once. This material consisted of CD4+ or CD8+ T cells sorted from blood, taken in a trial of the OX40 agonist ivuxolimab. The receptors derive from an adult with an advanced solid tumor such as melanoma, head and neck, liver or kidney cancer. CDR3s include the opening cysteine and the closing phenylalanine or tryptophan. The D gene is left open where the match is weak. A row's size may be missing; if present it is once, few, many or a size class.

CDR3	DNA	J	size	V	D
CASSFAWEGDEQYF	TGTGCCAGCAGCTTTGCGTGGGAAGGGGACGAGCAGTACTTC	TRBJ2-7	-	TRBV7-8	-
CASSFYPDRGLYEQYF	TGTGCCAGCAGTTTTTATCCCGACAGGGGGCTTTACGAGCAGTACTTC	TRBJ2-7	few	TRBV27	TRBD1
CASRFDRATEAFF	TGTGCCAGCCGATTTGACAGGGCCACTGAAGCTTTCTTT	TRBJ1-1	-	TRBV6-4	TRBD1
CAWSATGGGGCTF	TGTGCCTGGAGCGCGACAGGGGGTGGTGGCTGCACCTTC	TRBJ1-2	-	TRBV30	TRBD1
CASSPPISGIVEQYF	TGTGCCAGCTCACCACCGATTAGCGGGATCGTCGAGCAGTACTTC	TRBJ2-7	few	TRBV18	TRBD2
CASSYSGQGNYEQYF	TGTGCCAGCAGTTACTCGGGACAGGGGAATTACGAGCAGTACTTC	TRBJ2-7	-	TRBV6-6	TRBD1
CASSLAGAANEQFF	TGCGCCAGCAGCTTGGCGGGGGCGGCCAATGAGCAGTTCTTC	TRBJ2-1	once	TRBV5-1	-
CASSVRQTNSPLHF	TGTGCCAGCAGTGTAAGACAGACTAATTCACCCCTCCACTTT	TRBJ1-6	-	TRBV2	-
CASSEQGSFLNTEAFF	TGCGCCAGCAGCGAACAGGGGTCCTTTTTGAACACTGAAGCTTTCTTT	TRBJ1-1	-	TRBV5-1	TRBD1
CASSGEQDFSGNTIYF	TGTGCCAGTAGTGGCGAACAGGATTTCTCTGGAAACACCATATATTTT	TRBJ1-3	-	TRBV19	-
CASSQEIHNTGELFF	TGTGCCAGCAGCCAAGAGATTCATAACACCGGGGAGCTGTTTTTT	TRBJ2-2	-	TRBV4-2	-
CASSRTSGRIGYTQYF	TGTGCCAGCAGCCGGACTAGCGGGAGGATCGGATATACGCAGTATTTT	TRBJ2-3	-	TRBV27	TRBD2
CASSAETGTGANEQFF	TGTGCCAGCAGCGCTGAAACCGGGACAGGGGCTAATGAGCAGTTCTTC	TRBJ2-1	few	TRBV4-2	TRBD1
CASSPGQEISGNTIYF	TGCGCCAGCAGCCCAGGACAGGAAATCTCTGGAAACACCATATATTTT	TRBJ1-3	-	TRBV5-1	TRBD1
CASGSATASYEQYF	TGTGCCAGCGGGTCGGCGACAGCTAGTTACGAGCAGTACTTC	TRBJ2-7	few	TRBV6-5	-
CASSEQGNTDTQYF	TGTGCCAGCAGTGAGCAGGGTAACACAGATACGCAGTATTTT	TRBJ2-3	few	TRBV2	-
CASSPMRGTEAFF	TGTGCCAGCAGCCCGATGAGGGGAACTGAAGCTTTCTTT	TRBJ1-1	-	TRBV6-5	-
CASSPTGTGIQAFF	TGTGCCAGCAGCCCTACAGGGACAGGGATTCAAGCTTTCTTT	TRBJ1-1	-	TRBV5-6	TRBD1
CSVESGTEAFF	TGCAGCGTTGAATCGGGCACTGAAGCTTTCTTT	TRBJ1-1	-	TRBV29-1	-
CACALGAHTGELFF	TGTGCCTGCGCGCTAGGAGCGCACACCGGGGAGCTGTTTTTT	TRBJ2-2	few	TRBV30	-
CASSSTRNTIYF	TGTGCCAGCAGCAGCACCAGAAACACCATATATTTT	TRBJ1-3	-	TRBV7-9	-
CASSLGLDAQETQYF	TGTGCCAGCAGCTTGGGACTAGATGCTCAAGAGACCCAGTACTTC	TRBJ2-5	once	TRBV11-2	TRBD2